Presented here are 29 T cell receptor beta chains from one specimen sequenced in a study of cytomegalovirus exposure and HLA in healthy donors. It was with 60 Vbeta and 13 Jbeta primers that the PCR ran. Clones were read by immunoSEQ multiplex PCR, and TCRdb kept only the in-frame ones, dropping some. Of some 180,000 clones in the sample, 65% to 80% are singletons; the top ten hold under 4.5%. The sequencing sample was made of PBMCs. The receptor source for this set is a woman in her 30s in good health and CMV-seropositive.

V usage is TRBV13 and J usage is TRBJ2-1; unclear D gene. V was clipped by 5 bases and J by 7 bases, with 9 bases between them. Germline CDR1 is PRHDT and CDR2 is FYEKMQ (reference sequence). The CDR3 is made up of 12 amino acids. The CDR3 nucleotides read TGTGCCAGCAGCGGGCGTGGGAATGAGCAGTTCTTC. Translating gives CASSGRGNEQFF.

The chain couples TRBV4-3 to TRBJ1-5, with 7 bases matching TRBD1. The CDR3 is made up of 13 amino acids. Trimming removed 3 bases from V and 15 bases from J; junction bases left unmatched: 11. Germline assignment: CDR1 LGHNA and CDR2 YSLEER. CDR3 sequence: CASSQILDRELHF. CDR3 in DNA: TGCGCCAGCAGCCAGATCCTCGACAGGGAGTTGCATTTT.

The CDR3 protein is CASSEEGASGNTIYF. The CDR3 region has the DNA TGTGCCAGCAGTGAAGAGGGGGCCTCTGGAAACACCATATATTTT. V gene TRBV6-1 combines with J gene TRBJ1-3; TRBD1 aligns across 7 bases. Germline assignment: CDR1 MNHNS and CDR2 SASEGT. The CDR3 length is 15 residues. V was pared by 1 base and J by 0 bases, with 0 bases of the junction left unmatched.

A word on this clone: One end of the junction fails to match germline, which may point to a read error. The V gene is TRBV15, the J gene TRBJ2-7; D is uncertain. The CDR3 contains 13 residues. In germline, CDR1 is LNHNV, CDR2 YYDKDF (reference sequence). The DNA of the CDR3 is TGTGCCACCAGTAGAGATCCGGGCTACGAGCAGTACTTC. Translation gives CATSRDPGYEQYF.

The genes are TRBV4-1 and TRBJ2-2, with no clear D. This CDR3 region has 12 residues. With 2 bases removed from V and 6 bases from J, the gap between germline ends came to 4 bases. Looked up from germline, CDR1 is MGHRA and CDR2 is YSYEKL. This CDR3 is CASSQLSGELFF. The DNA of the CDR3 is TGCGCCAGCAGCCAATTATCCGGGGAGCTGTTTTTT.

The chain combines TRBV11-3 with TRBJ2-7; 7 bases line up with TRBD1. J gave up 4 bases and V 4 bases, and 10 bases lay outside the gene matches. Germline V gene data show CDR1 as SGHNT and CDR2 as YENEEA. The CDR3 totals 15 residues. Here the CDR3 reads CASSSQQGPKYEQYF. The CDR3 nucleotides read TGTGCCAGCAGCTCTCAACAGGGGCCGAAGTACGAGCAGTACTTC.

The chain joins TRBV6-5 to TRBJ2-5; D possibly corresponds to TRBD1 (5 bases). From germline, CDR1 is MNHEY and CDR2 SVGAGI. The CDR3 is made up of 14 amino acids. Trimming took 5 bases from V and 4 from J, leaving 14 bases between them. The CDR3 loop is CASSAPGRAETQYF. CDR3 DNA sequence: TGTGCCAGCAGTGCGCCCGGCAGGGCAGAGACCCAGTACTTC.

The chain's CDR3 is CASSSDKDRDLTDTQYF. In DNA, the CDR3 is TGTGCCAGCAGCTCCGATAAAGACAGGGACCTCACAGATACGCAGTATTTT. The chain is built from TRBV5-4 and TRBJ2-3; 7 bases are shared with TRBD1. From germline, CDR1 is SGHNT and CDR2 YYREEE (reference sequence). The CDR3 loop spans 17 amino acids. Trimming removed 3 bases from V and 2 bases from J; junction bases left unmatched: 12.

The gene calls are TRBV7-2 and TRBJ2-3, with TRBD2 matching over 13 bases. The length of the CDR3 is 17 residues. J lost 1 base, V lost 5 bases, and 6 bases had no gene match. In germline, CDR1 is SGHTA, CDR2 FQGNSA. The CDR3 DNA follows: TGTGCCAGCAGCCCGGGACTAGCGGGACCTCGCACAGATACGCAGTATTTT. The encoded protein is CASSPGLAGPRTDTQYF.

V usage is TRBV19 and J usage is TRBJ1-1; 8 bases are a match to TRBD1. V trimming: 9 bases; J trimming: 4 bases; junction bases outside the gene matches: 13. The CDR3 runs 15 residues. From germline, CDR1 is LNHDA and CDR2 SQIVND (reference sequence). In DNA, the CDR3 is TGTGCCAGCCAAGATCCTCAGGGGGCAATCACTGAAGCTTTCTTT. Its protein product is CASQDPQGAITEAFF.

The rearrangement uses TRBV9 and TRBJ2-7, with 7 bases fitting TRBD1. The germline V gene encodes CDR1 SGDLS and CDR2 YYNGEE. This CDR3 spans 12 amino acids. V was clipped by 4 bases and J by 7 bases; unmatched bases: 5. The chain's CDR3 is CASSTSGGEQYF. In nucleotides, the CDR3 is TGTGCCAGCAGCACATCAGGGGGAGAGCAGTACTTC.

This clone came up once. The chain recombines TRBV19 with TRBJ1-2; possible D gene TRBD1, 6 bases. This CDR3 spans 16 amino acids. Trimming took 7 bases from V and 6 from J, leaving 24 bases between them. Germline V gene sequence: CDR1 LNHDA, CDR2 SQIVND (reference sequence). CDR3 DNA sequence: TGTGCCAGTACCGATTGGGGGCTCGCAGGGCTGCATGGCTACACCTTC. It specifies CASTDWGLAGLHGYTF. Variable domain in full (rest from reference TRBV19 and TRBJ1-2): DGGITQSPKYLFRKEGQNVTLSCEQNLNHDAMYWYRQDPGQGLRLIYYSQIVNDFQKGDIAEGYSVSREKKESFPLTVTSAQKNPTAFYLCASTDWGLAGLHGYTFGSGTRLTVV.

The chain carries TRBV27 and TRBJ1-2, with D maybe TRBD1 (6 bases). Trimming stripped 7 bases from V and 8 bases from J, with 14 bases between. Looked up from germline, CDR1 is MNHEY and CDR2 is SMNVEV (reference sequence). The CDR3 contains 12 residues. CDR3 nucleotides: TGTGCCAGCACCTCAGGCGGGGGCGGCTACACCTTC. As protein: CASTSGGGGYTF.

The V gene is TRBV9, the J gene TRBJ2-6, with D maybe TRBD1 (6 bases). Germline V lookup: CDR1 SGDLS, CDR2 YYNGEE. V gave up 4 bases and J gave up 0 bases, with 17 bases separating them. This CDR3 contains 18 residues. CDR3 amino acids: CASSPAGQLYSGANVLTF. The CDR3 coding sequence is TGTGCCAGCAGCCCCGCCGGACAGTTATACTCTGGGGCCAACGTCCTGACTTTC.

The gene calls are TRBV5-1 and TRBJ2-2; TRBD2 agrees at 12 bases. Germline loops: CDR1 SGHRS, CDR2 YFSETQ. The CDR3 totals 17 residues. After removal of 4 bases from V and 2 bases from J, the junction contained 6 bases not matched to a gene. The CDR3 DNA follows: TGCGCCAGCAGCCAGACTAGCGGGAGAGCAAACACCGGGGAGCTGTTTTTT. Its protein is CASSQTSGRANTGELFF.

The chain couples TRBV27 to TRBJ2-7, with D possibly TRBD1 on 6 matching bases. The CDR3 extends over 12 amino acids. In germline, CDR1 is MNHEY, CDR2 SMNVEV (reference sequence). The ends were cut back, 4 bases at V and 8 bases at J, with 12 bases in the middle. CDR3 amino acids: CASSSQGLKQYF. CDR3 DNA: TGTGCCAGCAGTTCCCAGGGGCTTAAGCAGTACTTC.

This clone was found a few times. This CDR3 is CASRTGTVNTEAFF. The CDR3 DNA reads TGTGCCAGCAGGACAGGGACGGTGAACACTGAAGCTTTCTTT. The chain recombines TRBV2 with TRBJ1-1, with TRBD1 identical over 7 bases. Looked up from germline, CDR1 is SNHLY and CDR2 is FYNNEI. J was trimmed by 0 bases and V by 6 bases; bases with no gene match: 4. The CDR3 is 14 amino acids.

The V and J genes are TRBV6-6 and TRBJ2-5, with D hard to call. Germline lookup yields CDR1 MNHNY and CDR2 SVGAGI (reference sequence). The ends were cut back, 10 bases at V and 2 bases at J, with 14 bases in the middle. CDR3 size: 13 residues. The CDR3 loop is CANICPHQETQYF. The DNA of the CDR3 is TGTGCCAACATCTGTCCGCATCAAGAGACCCAGTACTTC.

The chain has TRBV6-6 and TRBJ2-5; 8 bases align to TRBD2. Germline trimming cut 5 bases from V and 5 bases from J; bases unmatched to any gene: 10. The CDR3 contains 15 residues. The germline V gene encodes CDR1 MNHNY and CDR2 SVGAGI (reference sequence). CDR3 in DNA: TGTGCCAGCAGTCCACTCGGGGGGGAGGGGGAGACCCAGTACTTC. Translated: CASSPLGGEGETQYF.

The J gene is TRBJ2-7, the V gene TRBV5-1; the match to TRBD2 covers 13 bases. The CDR3 is made up of 16 amino acids. V shed 4 bases, J shed 5 bases, and the junction held 9 bases outside the gene matches. In germline, CDR1 is SGHRS, CDR2 YFSETQ. The CDR3 sequence is CASSVQGLAGDHEQYF. The DNA for the CDR3 is TGCGCCAGCAGCGTACAAGGACTAGCGGGAGATCACGAGCAGTACTTC.

In DNA form, the CDR3 reads TGTGCCAGCAGCCCCATCTCCACGGGGGGCGGGAGGCGACTTGGGACCCAGTACTTC. This encodes CASSPISTGGGRRLGTQYF. The chain couples TRBV11-2 to TRBJ2-5, with 8 bases fitting TRBD2. The CDR3 sequence is 19 residues long. V was clipped by 5 bases and J by 7 bases; unmatched bases: 24. Per the germline V gene, CDR1 is SGHAT and CDR2 is FQNNGV.

The chain employs TRBV15 and TRBJ2-4, with D maybe TRBD1 (6 bases). Between the trimmed V and J ends, which lost 4 bases and 5 bases, there was a span of 15 bases. The CDR3 spans 15 residues. The germline V gene has CDR1 LNHNV and CDR2 YYDKDF (reference sequence). This CDR3 is CATSKAGVEENIQYF. In nucleotides, the CDR3 is TGTGCCACCAGCAAGGCAGGGGTCGAGGAAAACATTCAGTACTTC. Full variable domain (rest looked up from reference TRBV15 and TRBJ2-4): DAMVIQNPRYQVTQFGKPVTLSCSQTLNHNVMYWYQQKSSQAPKLLFHYYDKDFNNEADTPDNFQSRRPNTSFCFLDIRSPGLGDTAMYLCATSKAGVEENIQYFGAGTRLSVL.

The J gene is TRBJ2-7, the V gene TRBV5-1; TRBD2 might be the D (6 bases). Looked up from germline, CDR1 is SGHRS and CDR2 is YFSETQ. Trimming pared 4 bases from V and 2 bases from J, leaving 16 bases between. The length of the CDR3 is 15 residues. The CDR3 loop is CASSLLAGTAYEQYF. The CDR3 nucleotides are TGCGCCAGCAGCCTCCTTGCGGGGACCGCCTACGAGCAGTACTTC.

The V and J genes are TRBV5-6 and TRBJ1-2; no reliable D call. The ends were cut back, 5 bases at V and 7 bases at J, with 15 bases in the middle. Germline V gene lookup returns CDR1 SGHDT and CDR2 YYEEEE. The CDR3 is 13 amino acids. CDR3 sequence reads: CASSLGESAGYTF. Written as DNA, the CDR3 is TGTGCCAGCAGTCTTGGGGAGTCGGCTGGCTACACCTTC.

This clone was detected a few times. The chain carries TRBV10-1 and TRBJ1-6; weak D call: TRBD1 (5 bases). There are 14 residues in the CDR3. The germline gives CDR1 WNHNN, CDR2 SYGVQD (reference sequence). Trimming pared 1 base from V and 6 bases from J, leaving 7 bases between. The CDR3 coding sequence is TGCGCCAGCAGTGAGTGGGGGGTTAATTCACCCCTCCACTTT. Residues: CASSEWGVNSPLHF.

The V gene is TRBV30, the J gene TRBJ2-1, with 9 bases matching TRBD2. The germline V gene has CDR1 GTSNPN and CDR2 SVGIG (reference sequence). The V and J ends lost 4 bases and 0 bases, in that order; junction bases with no gene match: 4. There are 15 residues in the CDR3. CDR3 DNA sequence: TGTGCCTGGACTAGCGGGACGAGCTCCTACAATGAGCAGTTCTTC. This translates into CAWTSGTSSYNEQFF.

This clone was seen a few times. The chain recombines TRBV4-1 with TRBJ1-3; D gene unclear. Trimming removed 0 bases at V and 4 bases at J, with 13 bases between. Germline CDR1 reads MGHRA; CDR2 reads YSYEKL. The CDR3 has 16 amino acids. The CDR3 reads CASSQDQEGRGNTIYF. The CDR3 DNA reads as TGCGCCAGCAGCCAAGATCAAGAGGGCAGGGGAAACACCATATATTTT.

The chain employs TRBV13 and TRBJ2-7; 10 nucleotides agree with TRBD1. Germline trimming cut 5 bases from V and 4 bases from J; bases unmatched to any gene: 5. The CDR3 length is 14 residues. Germline V gives CDR1 PRHDT, CDR2 FYEKMQ (reference sequence). In DNA form, the CDR3 reads TGTGCCAGCAGCCCCGGACAGGGGGATTACGAGCAGTACTTC. It is translated as CASSPGQGDYEQYF.

The V gene is TRBV6-1, the J gene TRBJ1-1; 7 nucleotides agree with TRBD1. This CDR3 has 13 residues. Germline lookup yields CDR1 MNHNS and CDR2 SASEGT. Trimming took 7 bases from V and 7 from J; bases not matched to a gene: 9. The DNA of the CDR3 is TGTGCCAGCAAGAGGGGCAGGGGGAGTGAAGCTTTCTTT. It yields the protein CASKRGRGSEAFF.